These 24 T cell receptor beta chains were sequenced from one sample in a study of regulatory T cells in long-lasting Graves disease. The TCR beta library used iRepertoire HTBI primers with Arm-PCR amplification of CDR3. One entry per CDR3 protein results from TCRdb running MiXCR on the multiplex PCR reads. Among 350,000 to 450,000 distinct CDR3 sequences listed, over 12% were seen once. The time point here: newly diagnosed GD, antithyroid drugs for less than 3 months. PBMC RNA was the source of the TCR library. These data were also reused for a study on T cells in Graves' hyperthyroidism and ophthalmopathy.

The input for sequencing was peripheral blood mononuclear cells (PBMCs), taken at new diagnosis, from a patient treated with antithyroid drugs. The receptors shown here come from a woman between 35 and 50 years old with Graves disease.

The rearrangement joins TRBV20-1 to TRBJ2-2; 8 bases are shared with TRBD2. Germline V gene sequence: CDR1 DFQATT, CDR2 SNEGSKA (reference sequence). The CDR3 is made up of 14 amino acids. V shed 6 bases, J shed 7 bases, and the junction held 10 bases outside the gene matches. The DNA for the CDR3 is TGCAGTGCCCCCTTGGGGGCGGGGGGCGGGGAGCTGTTTTTT. Translating gives CSAPLGAGGGELFF.

This clonotype was picked up many times. V is TRBV18 and J is TRBJ1-2; 7 bases are shared with TRBD1. Trimming at V came to 3 bases and at J to 5 bases, leaving 3 bases not matched to a gene. CDR3 length equals 13 residues. The germline CDR1 and CDR2 sequences are KGHSH and LQKENI. For the CDR3, the DNA is TGTGCCAGCTCACCTTTGGGACAGTATGGCTACACCTTC. Residues: CASSPLGQYGYTF.

This clonotype was detected many times. The chain carries TRBV12-3 or TRBV12-4 and TRBJ2-1; D ambiguous. CDR3 size: 14 residues. The V end was cut by 6 bases, the J end by 2 bases, with 11 bases between. The CDR3 DNA sequence: TGTGCCAGCAGCAAACCGGTGGCCTACAATGAGCAGTTCTTC. It translates to CASSKPVAYNEQFF.

Many counts were recorded for this clonotype. V gene TRBV6-2 or TRBV6-3 combines with J gene TRBJ1-6, with TRBD1 matching over 10 bases. J lost 9 bases, V lost 3 bases, and 5 bases had no gene match. Germline CDR1 reads MNHEY; CDR2 reads SVGEGT. The CDR3 sequence is 15 residues long. The CDR3 loop reads CASSYQRDRGSPLHF. The CDR3 coding sequence is TGTGCCAGCAGTTATCAGCGGGACAGGGGTTCACCCCTCCACTTT.

This clonotype has just a few counts. The genes are TRBV14 and TRBJ1-4; D perhaps matches TRBD1 (5 bases). V lost 3 bases to trimming and J lost 0 bases, with 8 bases between them. CDR1 and CDR2 (germline): SGHDN, FVKESK. The CDR3 contains 15 residues. The chain's CDR3 is CASSHRAATNEKLFF. As DNA, the CDR3 is TGTGCCAGCAGCCACAGGGCTGCAACTAATGAAAAACTGTTTTTT.

This clonotype has at least ten counts. DNA of the CDR3: TGTGCCAGCAGCTTACGGGACTATTTCACAGATACGCAGTATTTT. It is translated as CASSLRDYFTDTQYF. This chain connects TRBV11-2 to TRBJ2-3, with 7 nucleotides matching TRBD2. This CDR3 comprises 15 residues. Trimming removed 2 bases from V and 2 bases from J; junction bases left unmatched: 4. Germline V gene sequence: CDR1 SGHAT, CDR2 FQNNGV.

CDR3 nucleotide sequence: TGTGCCAGTGCGCCGGAGGGGGCCTCTGGGGCCAACGTCCTGACTTTC. Translated: CASAPEGASGANVLTF. The rearrangement links TRBV19 to TRBJ2-6; possibly TRBD1 for D (7 bases). Germline values: CDR1 LNHDA, CDR2 SQIVND (reference sequence). This CDR3 has 16 residues. V lost 8 bases and J 0 bases, leaving 14 bases between the germline ends.

This clonotype occurred a few times. The chain couples TRBV28 to TRBJ1-2; no clear D. Trimming removed 6 bases from V and 7 bases from J, with 12 bases in between. CDR3 length equals 12 residues. Per the germline V gene, CDR1 is MDHEN and CDR2 is SYDVKM. The CDR3 is CASRLGPAGYTF. The CDR3 DNA follows: TGTGCCAGCAGACTAGGGCCGGCTGGCTACACCTTC.

The chain carries TRBV19 and TRBJ1-1; maybe TRBD1 (5 bases). With 3 bases removed from V and 4 bases from J, the gap between germline ends came to 9 bases. The CDR3 has 13 amino acids. Germline V gives CDR1 LNHDA, CDR2 SQIVND (reference sequence). In nucleotides, the CDR3 is TGTGCCAGTAGTATGGGCAGGGCCACTGAAGCTTTCTTT. Residues: CASSMGRATEAFF.

A remark on this clonotype: The junction departs from the called germline gene at one end, perhaps through a read error. The V gene is TRBV6-1, the J gene TRBJ2-3, with TRBD2 matching 9 bases. This CDR3 contains 15 residues. Looked up from germline, CDR1 is MNHNS and CDR2 is SASEGT. The CDR3 nucleotides read TGTGCCAGCGGTGACCTGGGACTAGCAACAGATACGCAGTATTTT. Protein product: CASGDLGLATDTQYF.

This clonotype was seen only a few times. This clone may be a read error of a much larger clone one base away. Given the absence of the conserved phenylalanine or tryptophan at the CDR3 end, a read error is likely. V gene TRBV28 combines with J gene TRBJ2-5; 10 nucleotides line up with TRBD1. Gene TRBJ2-1 matches the end of the DNA better, so the J call may be wrong. The CDR3 length is 15 residues. CDR1 is MDHEN, CDR2 SYDVKM, per germline. Written as DNA, the CDR3 is TGTGCCAGCAGTTTTGGGACAGGGGTCTCCAATGAGCAGTTCTCC. It yields the protein CASSFGTGVSNEQFS.

The rearrangement links TRBV2 to TRBJ2-1; TRBD2 agrees at 13 bases. The CDR3 contains 14 residues. V trimming: 4 bases; J trimming: 6 bases; junction bases outside the gene matches: 0. Germline V CDR1 and CDR2: SNHLY, FYNNEI. The CDR3 spells CASSGTSGSNEQFF. CDR3 nucleotide sequence: TGTGCCAGCAGTGGGACTAGCGGGAGCAATGAGCAGTTCTTC.

In its sample, this clonotype was seen many times. This chain links TRBV6-1 with TRBJ2-5, with D possibly matching TRBD1 (6 bases). V was shortened by 9 bases and J by 5 bases, with 19 bases between the two germline ends. From germline, CDR1 is MNHNS and CDR2 SASEGT. This CDR3 is built from 14 residues. CDR3 sequence (DNA): TGTGCCAGTTCCTTTCAAGGGACATCGGAGACCCAGTACTTC. It encodes CASSFQGTSETQYF.

This clonotype was counted at least ten times. The gene calls are TRBV12-3 or TRBV12-4 and TRBJ2-5; 8 bases align to TRBD1. The CDR3 extends over 15 amino acids. After removal of 2 bases from V and 5 bases from J, the junction contained 7 bases not matched to a gene. CDR3 residues: CASSLSPGGLETQYF. CDR3 nucleotide sequence: TGTGCCAGCAGTTTAAGTCCAGGGGGCTTGGAGACCCAGTACTTC.

Ten or more counts support this clonotype. V usage is TRBV20-1 and J usage is TRBJ2-1; 7 bases match TRBD2. The ends lost 2 bases at V and 3 bases at J; junction bases unmatched: 4. This CDR3 spans 14 amino acids. Germline CDR1 and CDR2: DFQATT and SNEGSKA (reference sequence). The CDR3 is CSARQAGYYNEQFF. The CDR3 DNA reads as TGCAGTGCTAGACAAGCGGGGTACTACAATGAGCAGTTCTTC.

This chain joins TRBV19 and TRBJ2-7; 8 bases are shared with TRBD2. Trimming at V came to 4 bases and at J to 2 bases, leaving 4 bases not matched to a gene. Germline lookup yields CDR1 LNHDA and CDR2 SQIVND (reference sequence). The CDR3 loop spans 14 amino acids. The CDR3, as DNA: TGTGCCAGTAGTACTCCGGGACTAGCCTACGAGCAGTACTTC. It codes for CASSTPGLAYEQYF.

The chain is built from TRBV29-1 and TRBJ2-7; 11 nucleotides agree with TRBD2. The germline V gene has CDR1 SQVTM and CDR2 ANQGSEA. V was pared by 2 bases and J by 3 bases, with 0 bases of the junction left unmatched. CDR3 length equals 13 residues. CDR3 DNA sequence: TGCAGCGTTGAAACTAGCGGGAGCTACGAGCAGTACTTC. It specifies CSVETSGSYEQYF.

Turning to this clonotype: A far larger clone is one base from this, pointing to a likely read error. J is TRBJ2-7 and V is TRBV7-9; TRBD2 aligns across 8 bases. The CDR3 is 15 amino acids. Trimming removed 1 base from V and 7 bases from J; junction bases left unmatched: 9. CDR1 and CDR2 (germline): SEHNR, FQNEAQ (reference sequence). CDR3 protein: CASSLVAGGSDEQYF. The CDR3 nucleotides read TGTGCCAGCAGCTTAGTGGCGGGAGGTAGTGATGAGCAGTACTTC.

The table lists this clonotype with many counts. The rearrangement uses TRBV10-2 and TRBJ1-1; D is perhaps TRBD1 (6 bases). The CDR3 is 15 residues long. Trimming pared 4 bases from V and 4 bases from J, leaving 16 bases between. The V gene's germline CDR1 is WSHSY and CDR2 SAAADI. CDR3 protein: CASSALQGRGTEAFF. The CDR3, as DNA: TGCGCCAGCAGTGCACTACAGGGCCGTGGCACTGAAGCTTTCTTT.

This clonotype has a count of ten or more. The chain couples TRBV11-2 to TRBJ2-7, with a weak D call TRBD1 (5 bases). Trimming removed 5 bases from V and 3 bases from J, with 11 bases in between. The CDR3 is 13 residues long. CDR1 and CDR2 (germline): SGHAT, FQNNGV. CDR3 in DNA: TGTGCCAGCAGCCCACAGGCGTACTACGAGCAGTACTTC. This sequence encodes CASSPQAYYEQYF.

This clonotype was detected only a few times. The V gene is TRBV7-6, the J gene TRBJ2-1; no firm D call. Looked up from germline, CDR1 is SGHVS and CDR2 is FNYEAQ. The CDR3 is 17 residues long. The germline V and J ends were trimmed by 1 base and 0 bases, with 13 bases remaining between them. The CDR3 loop reads CASSLGGYSSSYNEQFF. CDR3 coding DNA: TGTGCCAGCAGCTTAGGAGGCTACTCGAGCTCCTACAATGAGCAGTTCTTC.

Ten or more counts support this clonotype. This chain joins TRBV20-1 and TRBJ2-2, with D maybe TRBD2 (6 bases). This CDR3 spans 14 amino acids. Trimming took off 3 bases at V and 3 bases at J, with 11 bases between the two ends. Germline V CDR1 and CDR2: DFQATT, SNEGSKA (reference sequence). CDR3 protein: CSARGGTDTGELFF. In DNA, the CDR3 is TGCAGTGCTAGGGGCGGGACGGACACCGGGGAGCTGTTTTTT.

This clonotype came up a few times. This chain links TRBV7-8 with TRBJ2-3; D unclear. The CDR3 contains 14 residues. Germline V lookup: CDR1 SGHVS, CDR2 FQNEAQ. The germline V and J ends were trimmed by 5 bases and 1 base, with 10 bases remaining between them. The CDR3 bases are TGTGCCAGCAGCACGGCAACGGGCACAGATACGCAGTATTTT. Protein sequence: CASSTATGTDTQYF.

V and J are TRBV7-9 and TRBJ2-1; D not resolved. This CDR3 comprises 15 residues. V was trimmed by 1 base and J by 0 bases, leaving 7 bases between them. Germline CDR1 is SEHNR and CDR2 is FQNEAQ (reference sequence). The CDR3 DNA reads TGTGCCAGCAGCTTAGGCGACGGCTCCTACAATGAGCAGTTCTTC. Residues: CASSLGDGSYNEQFF.